This TCR beta chain comes out of a study of early T cells in non-severe SARS-CoV-2 infection. About the study: Investigators sequenced bulk RNA drawn from unsorted whole blood, and chains remained unpaired. The study, taken as a whole, reports: Matching against VDJdb likely underestimated virus-specific expansions, favoring anti-spike CD8.

At least ten counts were recorded for this clonotype. Antigen: not known. V was shortened by 1 base and J by 2 bases, with 13 bases between the two germline ends. Germline lookup yields CDR1 LNHDA and CDR2 SQIVND (reference sequence). The CDR3 covers 16 residues. Attachment of unique molecular identifiers to individual cDNA molecules was performed. MiXCR was run by TCRdb on the 5' RACE reads, yielding one entry per CDR3 protein. Here the sample spans tens of thousands of distinct CDR3 sequences, around 11% being singletons. The origin of this receptor is an adult who was a healthcare worker with PCR-confirmed SARS-CoV-2 infection or an uninfected control (not recorded which). The donor label of this sample is uncertain. Sequenced here: whole blood, sampled at baseline. The chain has TRBV19 and TRBJ2-3, with D possibly matching TRBD2 (6 bases). The CDR3 sequence is CASSIVGGVNTDTQYF. The CDR3 nucleotides are TGTGCCAGTAGTATAGTTGGCGGGGTGAACACAGATACGCAGTATTTT.